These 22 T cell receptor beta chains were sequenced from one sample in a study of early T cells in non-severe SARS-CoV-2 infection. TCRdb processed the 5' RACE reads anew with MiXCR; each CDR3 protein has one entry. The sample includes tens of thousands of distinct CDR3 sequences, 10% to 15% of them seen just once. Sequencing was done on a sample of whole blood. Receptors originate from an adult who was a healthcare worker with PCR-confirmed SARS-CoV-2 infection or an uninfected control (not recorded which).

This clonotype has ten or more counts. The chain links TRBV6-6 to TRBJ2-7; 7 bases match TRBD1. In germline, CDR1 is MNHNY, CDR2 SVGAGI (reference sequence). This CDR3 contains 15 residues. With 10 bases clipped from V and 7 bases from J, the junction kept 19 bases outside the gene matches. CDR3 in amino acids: CATSPLQGDREEQYF. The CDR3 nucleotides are TGTGCCACTTCTCCCCTCCAAGGTGACAGGGAAGAGCAGTACTTC.

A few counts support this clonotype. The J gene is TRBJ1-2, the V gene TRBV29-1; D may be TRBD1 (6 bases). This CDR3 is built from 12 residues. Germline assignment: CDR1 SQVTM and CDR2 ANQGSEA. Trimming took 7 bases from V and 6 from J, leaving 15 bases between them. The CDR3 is CSARGRGDGYTF. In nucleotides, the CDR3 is TGCAGCGCCAGGGGAAGGGGCGATGGCTACACCTTC.

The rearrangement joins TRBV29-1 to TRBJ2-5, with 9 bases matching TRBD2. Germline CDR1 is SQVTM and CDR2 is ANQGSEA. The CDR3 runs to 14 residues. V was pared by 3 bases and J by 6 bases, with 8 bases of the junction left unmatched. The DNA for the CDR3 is TGCAGCGTTGACGCGGGGGGGGCCGCGAAGACCCAGTACTTC. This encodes CSVDAGGAAKTQYF.

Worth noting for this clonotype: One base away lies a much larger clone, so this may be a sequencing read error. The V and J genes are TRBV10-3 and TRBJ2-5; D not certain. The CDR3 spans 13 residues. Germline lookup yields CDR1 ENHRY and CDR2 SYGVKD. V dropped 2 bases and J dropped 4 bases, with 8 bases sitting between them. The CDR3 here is CAISEPRRETQYF. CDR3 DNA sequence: TGTGCCATCAGTGAGCCGAGGCGAGAGACCCAGTACTTC.

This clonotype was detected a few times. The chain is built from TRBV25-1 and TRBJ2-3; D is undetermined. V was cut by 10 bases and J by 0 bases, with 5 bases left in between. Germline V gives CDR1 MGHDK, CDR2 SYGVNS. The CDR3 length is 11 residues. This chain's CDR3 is CATGSTDTQYF. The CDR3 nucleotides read TGTGCCACCGGGAGCACAGATACGCAGTATTTT.

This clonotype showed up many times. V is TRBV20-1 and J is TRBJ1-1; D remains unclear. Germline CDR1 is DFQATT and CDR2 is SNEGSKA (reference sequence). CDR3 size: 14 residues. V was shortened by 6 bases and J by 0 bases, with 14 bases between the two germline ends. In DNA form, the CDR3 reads TGCAGTGCCCCAGTGAGTTCAATGAACACTGAAGCTTTCTTT. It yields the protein CSAPVSSMNTEAFF.

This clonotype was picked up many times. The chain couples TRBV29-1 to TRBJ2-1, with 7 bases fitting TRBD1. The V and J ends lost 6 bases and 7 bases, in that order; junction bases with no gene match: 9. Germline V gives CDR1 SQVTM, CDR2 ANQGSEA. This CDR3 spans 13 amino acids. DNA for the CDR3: TGCAGCGTGGTGGCAGGGGGTAGAAATGAGCAGTTCTTC. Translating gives CSVVAGGRNEQFF.

The CDR3 loop is CASSSTGLGEAFF. For the CDR3, the DNA is TGTGCCAGCAGCTCAACAGGGCTCGGGGAAGCTTTCTTT. The chain has TRBV7-3 and TRBJ1-1; tentatively, D is TRBD1 (6 bases). Trimming pared 4 bases from V and 8 bases from J, leaving 14 bases between. CDR1 SGHTA and CDR2 FQGTGA come from the germline V gene. There are 13 residues in the CDR3.

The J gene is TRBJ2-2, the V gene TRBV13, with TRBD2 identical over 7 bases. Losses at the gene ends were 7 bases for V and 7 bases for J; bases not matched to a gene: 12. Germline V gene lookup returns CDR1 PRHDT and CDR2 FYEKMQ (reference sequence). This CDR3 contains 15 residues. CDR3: CASNFLRGGGGELFF. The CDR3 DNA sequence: TGTGCCAGCAACTTTTTGCGCGGGGGAGGCGGGGAGCTGTTTTTT.

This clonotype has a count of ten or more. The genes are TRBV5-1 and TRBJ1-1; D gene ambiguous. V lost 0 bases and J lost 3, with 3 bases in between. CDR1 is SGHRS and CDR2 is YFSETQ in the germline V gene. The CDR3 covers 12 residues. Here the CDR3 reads CASSLGDTEAFF. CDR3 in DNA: TGCGCCAGCAGCTTGGGAGACACTGAAGCTTTCTTT.

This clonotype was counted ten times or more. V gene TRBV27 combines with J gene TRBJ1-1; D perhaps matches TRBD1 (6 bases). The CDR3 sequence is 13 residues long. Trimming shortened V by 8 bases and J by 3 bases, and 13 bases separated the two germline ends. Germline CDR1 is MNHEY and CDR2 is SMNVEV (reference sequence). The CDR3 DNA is TGTGCCAGCGGATACAGGGACGACACTGAAGCTTTCTTT. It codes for CASGYRDDTEAFF.

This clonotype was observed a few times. In DNA, the CDR3 is TGTGCCAGCAGCTCTAGCGGGACCTCCTACAATGAGCAGTTCTTC. Amino acid sequence: CASSSSGTSYNEQFF. This rearrangement joins TRBV3-1 to TRBJ2-1; TRBD2 matches at 9 bases. Germline CDR1 reads LGHDT; CDR2 reads YNNKEL (reference sequence). With 5 bases clipped from V and 0 bases from J, the junction kept 2 bases outside the gene matches. The CDR3 has 15 amino acids.

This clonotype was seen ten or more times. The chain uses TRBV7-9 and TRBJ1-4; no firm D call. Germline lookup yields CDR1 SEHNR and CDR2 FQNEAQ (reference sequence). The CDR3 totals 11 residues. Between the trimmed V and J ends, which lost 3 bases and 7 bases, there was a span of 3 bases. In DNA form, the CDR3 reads TGTGCCAGCAGCTTGACTGAAAAACTGTTTTTT. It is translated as CASSLTEKLFF. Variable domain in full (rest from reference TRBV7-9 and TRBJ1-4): DTGVSQNPRHKITKRGQNVTFRCDPISEHNRLYWYRQTLGQGPEFLTYFQNEAQLEKSRLLSDRFSAERPKGSFSTLEIQRTEQGDSAMYLCASSLTEKLFFGSGTQLSVL.

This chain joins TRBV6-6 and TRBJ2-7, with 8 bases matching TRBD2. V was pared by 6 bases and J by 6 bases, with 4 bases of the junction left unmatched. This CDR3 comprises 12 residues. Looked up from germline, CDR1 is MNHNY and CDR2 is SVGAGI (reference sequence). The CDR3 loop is CASSPGGVEQYF. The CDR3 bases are TGTGCCAGCAGCCCGGGGGGGGTCGAGCAGTACTTC.

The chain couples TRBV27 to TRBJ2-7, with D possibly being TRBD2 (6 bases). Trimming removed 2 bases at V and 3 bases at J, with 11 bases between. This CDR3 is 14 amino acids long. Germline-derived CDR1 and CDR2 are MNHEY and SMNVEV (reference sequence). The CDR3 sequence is CASSLIGGSYEQYF. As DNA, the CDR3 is TGTGCCAGCAGTTTAATTGGAGGGAGCTACGAGCAGTACTTC.

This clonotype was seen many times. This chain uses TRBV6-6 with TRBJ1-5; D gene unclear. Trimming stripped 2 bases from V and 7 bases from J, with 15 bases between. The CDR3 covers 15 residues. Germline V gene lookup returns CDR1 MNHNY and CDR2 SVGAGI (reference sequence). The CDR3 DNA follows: TGTGCCAGCAGTTACAAAAGAGAAGGGCAGCAGCCCCAGCATTTT. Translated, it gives CASSYKREGQQPQHF.

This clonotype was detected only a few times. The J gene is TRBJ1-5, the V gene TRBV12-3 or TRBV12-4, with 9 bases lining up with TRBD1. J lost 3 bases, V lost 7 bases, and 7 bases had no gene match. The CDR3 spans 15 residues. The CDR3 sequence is CASKGQGVPNQPQHF. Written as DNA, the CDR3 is TGTGCCAGCAAGGGACAGGGCGTACCCAATCAGCCCCAGCATTTT.

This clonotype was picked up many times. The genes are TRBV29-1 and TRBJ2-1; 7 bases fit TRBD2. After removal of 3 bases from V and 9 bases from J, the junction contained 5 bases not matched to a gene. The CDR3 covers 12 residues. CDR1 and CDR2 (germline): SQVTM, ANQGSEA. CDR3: CSVEWTSGEQFF. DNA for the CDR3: TGCAGCGTTGAGTGGACTAGTGGTGAGCAGTTCTTC.

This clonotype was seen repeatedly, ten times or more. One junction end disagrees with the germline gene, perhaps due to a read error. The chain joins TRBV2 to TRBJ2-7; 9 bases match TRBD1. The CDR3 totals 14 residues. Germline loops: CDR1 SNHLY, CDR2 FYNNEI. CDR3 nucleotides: TGTGCCAGATCGAGTGGGACAGGGTCCTCCGAGCAGTACTTC. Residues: CARSSGTGSSEQYF.

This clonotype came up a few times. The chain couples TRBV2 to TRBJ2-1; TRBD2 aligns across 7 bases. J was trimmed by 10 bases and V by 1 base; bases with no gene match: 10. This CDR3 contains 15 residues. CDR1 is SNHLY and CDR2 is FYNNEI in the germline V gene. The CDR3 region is CASSEGTSRRGEQFF. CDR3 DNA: TGTGCCAGCAGTGAAGGGACCTCTAGGCGGGGGGAGCAGTTCTTC.

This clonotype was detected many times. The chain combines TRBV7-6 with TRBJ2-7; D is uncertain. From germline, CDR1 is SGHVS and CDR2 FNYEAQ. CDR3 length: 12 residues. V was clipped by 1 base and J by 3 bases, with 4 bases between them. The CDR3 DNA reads TGTGCCAGCAGCTTAGGGGACTACGAGCAGTACTTC. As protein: CASSLGDYEQYF.

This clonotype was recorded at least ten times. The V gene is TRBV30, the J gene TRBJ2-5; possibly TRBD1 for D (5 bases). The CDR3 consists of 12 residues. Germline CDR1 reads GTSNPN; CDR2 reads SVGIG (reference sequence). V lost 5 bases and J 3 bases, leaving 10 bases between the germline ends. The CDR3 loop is CAWGQSEETQYF. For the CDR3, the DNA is TGTGCCTGGGGACAAAGTGAAGAGACCCAGTACTTC.